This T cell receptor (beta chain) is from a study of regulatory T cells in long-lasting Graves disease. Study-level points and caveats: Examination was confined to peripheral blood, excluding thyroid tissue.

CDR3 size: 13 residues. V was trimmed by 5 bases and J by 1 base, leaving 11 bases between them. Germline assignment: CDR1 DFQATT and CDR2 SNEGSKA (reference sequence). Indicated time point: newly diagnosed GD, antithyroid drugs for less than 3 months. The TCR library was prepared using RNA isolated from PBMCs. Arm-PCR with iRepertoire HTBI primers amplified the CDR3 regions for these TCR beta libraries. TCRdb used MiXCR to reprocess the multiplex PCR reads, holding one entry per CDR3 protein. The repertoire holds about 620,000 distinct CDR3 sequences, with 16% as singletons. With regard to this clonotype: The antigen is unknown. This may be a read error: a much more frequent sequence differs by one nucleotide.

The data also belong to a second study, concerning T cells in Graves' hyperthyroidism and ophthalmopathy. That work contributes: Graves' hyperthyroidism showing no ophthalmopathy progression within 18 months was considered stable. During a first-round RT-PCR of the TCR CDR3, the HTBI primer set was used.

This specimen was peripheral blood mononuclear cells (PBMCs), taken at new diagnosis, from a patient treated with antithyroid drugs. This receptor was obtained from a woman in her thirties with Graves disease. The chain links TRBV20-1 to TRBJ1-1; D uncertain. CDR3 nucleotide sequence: TGCAGTGCTGCCCGTGGGTCGAACACTGAAGCTTTCTTT. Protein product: CSAARGSNTEAFF.